One and the same sample provided the 8 T cell receptor beta chains below, sequenced in a study of CD8 T cells in Susac syndrome. Random hexamers were used to reverse transcribe an amount of about 0.45 to 1 ug RNA. TCRdb ran MiXCR on the immunoSEQ multiplex PCR reads and lists one entry per CDR3 protein. The sample yields around 110,000 distinct CDR3 sequences, less than 95% seen once. Sequencing used CD8+ T cells from PBMCs. The receptors originated from a human donor with Susac syndrome.

J is TRBJ1-6 and V is TRBV9; perhaps TRBD1 as D (5 bases). CDR1 is SGDLS, CDR2 YYNGEE, per germline. This CDR3 comprises 14 residues. V was pared by 0 bases and J by 7 bases, with 8 bases between. DNA of the CDR3: TGTGCCAGCAGCGTAGCGGGGCGAAATTCACCCCTCCACTTT. The encoded protein is CASSVAGRNSPLHF.

The genes are TRBV9 and TRBJ2-3, with D possibly TRBD2 on 6 matching bases. Germline assignment: CDR1 SGDLS and CDR2 YYNGEE. The ends were cut back, 1 base at V and 0 bases at J, with 12 bases in the middle. This CDR3 is built from 16 residues. CDR3: CASSVSSAFSTDTQYF. Written as DNA, the CDR3 is TGTGCCAGCAGCGTATCTAGCGCATTTAGCACAGATACGCAGTATTTT.

This clonotype was seen just once. The V and J genes are TRBV4-1 and TRBJ1-5; D unresolved. V gave up 2 bases and J gave up 2 bases, with 10 bases separating them. Looked up from germline, CDR1 is MGHRA and CDR2 is YSYEKL. The CDR3 length is 15 residues. The CDR3 DNA is TGCGCCAGCAGCCAATCCGGGTACGGCAATCAGCCCCAGCATTTT. This gives the protein CASSQSGYGNQPQHF.

This sequence joins TRBV10-2 and TRBJ1-6, with D hard to call. The CDR3 is 15 amino acids. The V and J ends lost 0 bases and 10 bases respectively, with 13 bases between them. Germline CDR1 WSHSY, CDR2 SAAADI. In DNA, the CDR3 is TGCGCCAGCAGTGAGTCGGAAATTTCGGGGTCACCCCTCCACTTT. This codes for CASSESEISGSPLHF.

The rearrangement links TRBV25-1 to TRBJ1-2, with D perhaps TRBD1 (6 bases). The CDR3 is 15 amino acids. The V and J ends lost 4 bases and 4 bases respectively, with 16 bases between them. Germline V gene sequence: CDR1 MGHDK, CDR2 SYGVNS. In nucleotides, the CDR3 is TGTGCCAGCAGTGGACCACAGGGTGGGGGCTATGGCTACACCTTC. Amino acids: CASSGPQGGGYGYTF.

The V call is TRBV7-8, the J call TRBJ2-1; D gene ambiguous. V was cut by 4 bases and J by 4 bases, with 14 bases left in between. The CDR3 is made up of 15 amino acids. Germline CDR1 reads SGHVS; CDR2 reads FQNEAQ. The CDR3 bases are TGTGCCAGCAGCTCGGACGGATCTTTTTACAATGAGCAGTTCTTC. It encodes CASSSDGSFYNEQFF.

The V call is TRBV2, the J call TRBJ2-3; 11 bases line up with TRBD1. J lost 7 bases, V lost 4 bases, and 4 bases had no gene match. This CDR3 comprises 14 residues. Germline CDR1 and CDR2: SNHLY and FYNNEI. Written as DNA, the CDR3 is TGTGCCAGCAGTGTTGGACAGGGGGCGAATACGCAGTATTTT. Its translation: CASSVGQGANTQYF.

This chain links TRBV20-1 with TRBJ1-1; D is undetermined. Germline V lookup: CDR1 DFQATT, CDR2 SNEGSKA (reference sequence). This CDR3 is 11 amino acids long. Trimming took off 4 bases at V and 6 bases at J, with 9 bases between the two ends. Here the CDR3 reads CSANPIAEAFF. Written as DNA, the CDR3 is TGCAGTGCTAACCCCATCGCTGAAGCTTTCTTT.